This entry describes one T cell receptor (beta chain). Germline V lookup: CDR1 SGHRS, CDR2 YFSETQ. Trimming took 2 bases from V and 5 from J, leaving 5 bases between them. The CDR3 contains 11 residues. This specimen belongs to a study of blood T cell repertoires in COVID-19. Study overall: The cDNA or gDNA used as material had been derived from T cells, B-cell-depleted T cells, or PBMCs.

In the authors' methods: Reference gene primer amplification gave nucleated cell count estimates. Only in-frame clones appear in the TCRdb table, and some are missing; sequencing was by immunoSEQ multiplex PCR. V and J calls and clone size are given by that table; D and trimming were obtained from the DNA. The repertoire holds over 110,000 clones, about 87% seen once, with about 1.5% in the top ten. This TCR was recovered from a woman aged 50 to 65 with acute or convalescent COVID-19. Sequences were obtained from peripheral blood. V and J are TRBV5-1 and TRBJ2-7, with D perhaps TRBD1 (5 bases). CDR3 in amino acids: CASSFRDEQYF. The DNA for the CDR3 is TGCGCCAGCAGCTTCAGGGACGAGCAGTACTTC.